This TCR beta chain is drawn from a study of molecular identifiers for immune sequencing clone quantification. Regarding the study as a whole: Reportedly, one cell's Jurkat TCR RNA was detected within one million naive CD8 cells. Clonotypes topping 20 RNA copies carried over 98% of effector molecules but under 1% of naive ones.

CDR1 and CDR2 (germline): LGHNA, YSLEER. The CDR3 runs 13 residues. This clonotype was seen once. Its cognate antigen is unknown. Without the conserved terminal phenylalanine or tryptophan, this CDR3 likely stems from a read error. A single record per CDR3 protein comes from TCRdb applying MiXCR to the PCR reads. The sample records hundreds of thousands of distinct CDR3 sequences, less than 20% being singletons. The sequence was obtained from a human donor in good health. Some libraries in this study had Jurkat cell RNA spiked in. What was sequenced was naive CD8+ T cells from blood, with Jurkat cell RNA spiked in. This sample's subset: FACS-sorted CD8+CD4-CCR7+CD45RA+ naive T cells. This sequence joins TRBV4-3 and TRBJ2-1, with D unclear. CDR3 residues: CASSPTFYNGQFL. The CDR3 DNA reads TGCGCCAGCAGCCCGACATTCTACAATGGGCAGTTCCTC.